The entry below gives a single TCR beta chain sequence along with its context. Coverage ceases 3 residues before the CDR3 finishes, and the germline J gene fills in the end. The same CDR3 arises from other DNA sequences in this sample as well. Only in-frame clones appear in the TCRdb table, and some are missing; sequencing was by immunoSEQ multiplex PCR. This listing includes some 14,000 clones. This entry is derived from a study of T cells in women clearing cervical HPV infection. This CDR3 contains 16 residues. V shed 5 bases and J shed 1 base, with 17 bases lying between them. Germline CDR1 is SNHLY and CDR2 is FYNNEI.

The TCR originated in a woman aged 18-69 years with a cervical HPV16 infection that either progressed to CIN3+ or cleared (not recorded which). The chain combines TRBV2 with TRBJ1-1, with a possible D match to TRBD1 (5 bases). Sample: blood buffy coat. The CDR3 region is CASSPTPGQQNTEAFF. The CDR3 DNA, read in part, is TGTGCCAGCAGTCCTACCCCTGGACAACAGAACACTGAA. Together with reference TRBV2 and TRBJ1-1, the CDR3 gives the full variable domain: EPEVTQTPSHQVTQMGQEVILRCVPISNHLYFYWYRQILGQKVEFLVSFYNNEISEKSEIFDDQFSVERPDGSNFTLKIRSTKLEDSAMYFCASSPTPGQQNTEAFFGQGTRLTVV.